The 31 T cell receptor beta chains listed next were all sequenced from one sample in a study of cytomegalovirus exposure and HLA in healthy donors. Amplification used 60 Vbeta primers and 13 Jbeta primers. Here immunoSEQ multiplex PCR was the method, and the copy in TCRdb shows in-frame clones only, minus some. Its table records approximately 37,000 clones. The specimen was PBMCs. Receptors were obtained from a male donor in good health and CMV-seronegative.

The gene calls are TRBV28 and TRBJ1-2; D gene ambiguous. CDR1 and CDR2 (germline): MDHEN, SYDVKM. The length of the CDR3 is 12 residues. V was trimmed by 3 bases and J by 8 bases, leaving 10 bases between them. The CDR3 reads CASSFGVEGYTF. CDR3 nucleotides: TGTGCCAGCAGTTTCGGGGTAGAGGGCTACACCTTC.

The chain combines TRBV21-1 with TRBJ2-1; the DNA was not used to check the table's D call, TRBD2. TRBV21-1 is assigned pseudogene status. This CDR3 has 17 residues. The chain's CDR3 is CASRLYVLRSSYNEQFF. In nucleotides, the CDR3 is TGTGCCAGCAGGCTCTATGTTCTGCGGTCGTCCTACAATGAGCAGTTCTTC.

The chain couples TRBV2 to TRBJ1-4; tentative D call: TRBD1 (6 bases). Trimming stripped 5 bases from V and 2 bases from J, with 12 bases between. This CDR3 contains 15 residues. CDR1 and CDR2 (germline): SNHLY, FYNNEI. DNA of the CDR3: TGTGCCAGCAGTCACGGACAGACCACTAATGAAAAACTGTTTTTT. Translated, it gives CASSHGQTTNEKLFF.

V usage is TRBV18 and J usage is TRBJ1-1; D unclear. Deletions cut 8 bases from V and 1 base from J, with 11 bases between. The CDR3 runs 13 residues. The V gene's germline CDR1 is KGHSH and CDR2 LQKENI. The CDR3 loop is CASTGSGNTEAFF. CDR3 sequence (DNA): TGTGCCAGCACGGGATCAGGGAACACTGAAGCTTTCTTT. The entire variable domain, with the rest obtained from reference TRBV18 and TRBJ1-1, is as follows: NAGVMQNPRHLVRRRGQEARLRCSPMKGHSHVYWYRQLPEEGLKFMVYLQKENIIDESGMPKERFSAEFPKEGPSILRIQQVVRGDSAAYFCASTGSGNTEAFFGQGTRLTVV.

This chain links TRBV11-1 with TRBJ2-7, with D perhaps TRBD2 (6 bases). The CDR3 consists of 13 residues. The germline V gene encodes CDR1 SGHAT and CDR2 FQDESV (reference sequence). Trimming stripped 5 bases from V and 3 bases from J, with 11 bases between. The CDR3 region is CASSQGTYYEQYF. The CDR3, as DNA: TGTGCCAGCAGCCAAGGGACTTACTACGAGCAGTACTTC.

The chain uses TRBV19 and TRBJ2-7; weak D call: TRBD2 (6 bases). This CDR3 spans 13 amino acids. V dropped 6 bases and J dropped 5 bases, with 14 bases sitting between them. Germline V gene data show CDR1 as LNHDA and CDR2 as SQIVND (reference sequence). The CDR3 sequence: CASSSTSMHEQYF. Here the CDR3 DNA reads TGTGCCAGTAGCAGTACTAGCATGCACGAGCAGTACTTC. The whole variable domain, filled in from reference TRBV19 and TRBJ2-7, reads DGGITQSPKYLFRKEGQNVTLSCEQNLNHDAMYWYRQDPGQGLRLIYYSQIVNDFQKGDIAEGYSVSREKKESFPLTVTSAQKNPTAFYLCASSSTSMHEQYFGPGTRLTVT.

The chain employs TRBV5-5 and TRBJ2-7; D might be TRBD1 (6 bases). V gave up 3 bases and J gave up 4 bases, with 14 bases separating them. The germline V gene encodes CDR1 SGHKS and CDR2 YYEKEE (reference sequence). The CDR3 covers 14 residues. In nucleotides, the CDR3 is TGTGCCAGCAGCTACCCCGGGACAAGTTACGAGCAGTACTTC. Translating it yields CASSYPGTSYEQYF.

V and J are TRBV2 and TRBJ2-3; 10 bases map to TRBD2. V shed 7 bases, J shed 2 bases, and the junction held 21 bases outside the gene matches. CDR3 length equals 20 residues. CDR1 SNHLY and CDR2 FYNNEI come from the germline V gene. DNA of the CDR3: TGTGCCAGCACCCCCCTGGGGCTAGCGGGGGCCCGGGAGACCACAGATACGCAGTATTTT. Its protein product is CASTPLGLAGARETTDTQYF.

The chain recombines TRBV9 with TRBJ2-7; D unclear. The germline gives CDR1 SGDLS, CDR2 YYNGEE. This CDR3 is built from 14 residues. Trimming took off 0 bases at V and 5 bases at J, with 12 bases between the two ends. This CDR3 reads CASSVGTIANEQYF. CDR3 DNA sequence: TGTGCCAGCAGCGTAGGAACGATAGCCAACGAGCAGTACTTC.

V gene TRBV5-4 combines with J gene TRBJ2-7; the match to TRBD2 covers 7 bases. This CDR3 is built from 14 residues. Germline CDR1 is SGHNT and CDR2 is YYREEE (reference sequence). V was pared by 3 bases and J by 2 bases, with 5 bases of the junction left unmatched. The CDR3 coding sequence is TGTGCCAGCAGCTACTGGGGGGGACCCTACGAGCAGTACTTC. Amino acid sequence: CASSYWGGPYEQYF.

The rearrangement uses TRBV6-6 and TRBJ1-4; no firm D call. V lost 7 bases and J lost 8, with 11 bases in between. This CDR3 has 12 amino acids. Germline CDR1 MNHNY, CDR2 SVGAGI (reference sequence). As DNA, the CDR3 is TGTGCCAGCATAGGAGCTCAAGAAAAACTGTTTTTT. Amino acid sequence: CASIGAQEKLFF.

The genes are TRBV20-1 and TRBJ1-3; D remains unclear. V was clipped by 6 bases and J by 7 bases, with 7 bases between them. The CDR3 is 10 residues long. In germline, CDR1 is DFQATT, CDR2 SNEGSKA (reference sequence). As DNA, the CDR3 is TGCAGTGCGAGCGTCAACACCATATATTTT. Translation gives CSASVNTIYF.

A remark on this clone: Other DNA sequences in the same sample also yield this CDR3. The chain uses TRBV6-5 and TRBJ1-5; 8 nucleotides agree with TRBD1. The germline gives CDR1 MNHEY, CDR2 SVGAGI. V trimming: 6 bases; J trimming: 4 bases; junction bases outside the gene matches: 8. This CDR3 is 15 amino acids long. CDR3 loop: CASSPDRGFNQPQHF. The CDR3 DNA sequence: TGTGCCAGCAGCCCAGACAGGGGATTTAATCAGCCCCAGCATTTT.

V usage is TRBV5-4 and J usage is TRBJ1-4; no clear D. The V gene lost 0 bases and the J gene lost 4 bases, with 7 bases spanning the gap. The CDR3 length is 14 residues. Germline CDR1 is SGHNT and CDR2 is YYREEE (reference sequence). The CDR3 DNA reads TGTGCCAGCAGCTTGGGGCCAGTTAATGAAAAACTGTTTTTT. As protein: CASSLGPVNEKLFF.

This rearrangement joins TRBV7-9 to TRBJ1-6; 10 bases are a match to TRBD1. The V segment lost 1 base and the J segment 10 bases; nucleotides outside the gene matches: 13. This CDR3 is 18 amino acids long. In germline, CDR1 is SEHNR, CDR2 FQNEAQ (reference sequence). As DNA, the CDR3 is TGTGCCAGCAGCTTAGGGAGTCCCGGGACAGGGGCGGGGTCACCCCTCCACTTT. It yields the protein CASSLGSPGTGAGSPLHF.

CDR3 sequence: CASSVNRDSDIYNEQFF. Written as DNA, the CDR3 is TGTGCCAGTAGTGTAAACCGGGACAGTGACATCTACAATGAGCAGTTCTTC. V gene TRBV19 combines with J gene TRBJ2-1, with 7 bases aligning to TRBD1. CDR1 LNHDA and CDR2 SQIVND come from the germline V gene (reference sequence). Trimming cost V 5 bases and J 3 bases; bases outside gene matches: 13. The CDR3 loop spans 17 amino acids.

The rearrangement links TRBV28 to TRBJ2-1; tentatively, D is TRBD2 (8 bases). The germline CDR1 and CDR2 sequences are MDHEN and SYDVKM. Between the trimmed V and J ends, which lost 1 base and 3 bases, there was a span of 25 bases. This CDR3 spans 20 amino acids. CDR3: CASSLFGGGLRQGYYNEQFF. The CDR3 DNA follows: TGTGCCAGCAGTTTATTTGGCGGGGGGCTTAGACAGGGATACTACAATGAGCAGTTCTTC. The variable domain in full, with the rest retrieved from reference TRBV28 and TRBJ2-1, is DVKVTQSSRYLVKRTGEKVFLECVQDMDHENMFWYRQDPGLGLRLIYFSYDVKMKEKGDIPEGYSVSREKKERFSLILESASTNQTSMYLCASSLFGGGLRQGYYNEQFFGPGTRLTVL.

J is TRBJ1-2 and V is TRBV19, with 7 bases aligning to TRBD1. The germline gives CDR1 LNHDA, CDR2 SQIVND (reference sequence). Trimming cost V 9 bases and J 8 bases; bases outside gene matches: 12. The CDR3 consists of 13 residues. CDR3 in amino acids: CASQGQETKGYTF. The CDR3 bases are TGTGCCAGCCAAGGACAGGAGACGAAAGGCTACACCTTC.

The V gene is TRBV28, the J gene TRBJ2-3; weak D call: TRBD1 (5 bases). The V and J ends lost 5 bases and 2 bases respectively, with 14 bases between them. CDR3 size: 15 residues. CDR1 is MDHEN and CDR2 is SYDVKM in the germline V gene. CDR3 residues: CASSPPRGNTDTQYF. The CDR3 coding sequence is TGTGCCAGCAGTCCCCCAAGGGGTAACACAGATACGCAGTATTTT.

On this clone itself: One end of the junction is discordant with germline, which a read error may explain. J is TRBJ2-1 and V is TRBV6-1; TRBD2 matches at 8 bases. This CDR3 contains 17 residues. CDR1 is MNHNS and CDR2 is SASEGT in the germline V gene. The CDR3 DNA is TGTGCCAGCAGTGAACTAGCGGGTGCGGGCTCCGACAATGAGCAGTTCTTC. Residues: CASSELAGAGSDNEQFF.

CDR3 protein: CASKQGGLYGYTF. DNA for the CDR3: TGTGCCAGCAAACAGGGGGGTTTATATGGCTACACCTTC. The V call is TRBV28, the J call TRBJ1-2, with 8 bases lining up with TRBD1. Per germline, CDR1 MDHEN and CDR2 SYDVKM. The V and J ends lost 7 bases and 5 bases, in that order; junction bases with no gene match: 6. The CDR3 covers 13 residues.

The rearrangement links TRBV28 to TRBJ1-3; 9 bases line up with TRBD1. Germline CDR1 is MDHEN and CDR2 is SYDVKM. This CDR3 has 17 amino acids. Trimming removed 11 bases from V and 1 base from J; junction bases left unmatched: 15. CDR3 DNA sequence: TGTGCCGGCGCCCGTGGACAGGGGAGTCCGTCTGGAAACACCATATATTTT. It translates to CAGARGQGSPSGNTIYF.

This chain links TRBV7-2 with TRBJ2-5, with 8 bases that match TRBD1. CDR3 length: 13 amino acids. Germline lookup yields CDR1 SGHTA and CDR2 FQGNSA. The trim removed 5 bases at V and 2 bases at J, leaving 1 base unmatched. CDR3 loop: CASSRDRQETQYF. CDR3 in DNA: TGTGCCAGCAGCCGGGACAGGCAAGAGACCCAGTACTTC. Based on the CDR3 plus reference TRBV7-2 and TRBJ2-5, the full variable domain is GAGVSQSPSNKVTEKGKDVELRCDPISGHTALYWYRQSLGQGLEFLIYFQGNSAPDKSGLPSDRFSAERTGGSVSTLTIQRTQQEDSAVYLCASSRDRQETQYFGPGTRLLVL.

V gene TRBV2 combines with J gene TRBJ1-2; 10 nucleotides match TRBD1. This CDR3 has 14 amino acids. Germline CDR1 is SNHLY and CDR2 is FYNNEI. Germline trimming cut 5 bases from V and 5 bases from J; bases unmatched to any gene: 5. The CDR3 sequence is CASSRDRGLYGYTF. In DNA form, the CDR3 reads TGTGCCAGCAGTCGGGACAGGGGCCTATATGGCTACACCTTC.

The chain employs TRBV4-2 and TRBJ2-2, with TRBD2 as a possible D gene (6 bases). V was trimmed by 2 bases and J by 1 base, leaving 8 bases between them. In germline, CDR1 is LGHNA, CDR2 YNFKEQ. There are 15 residues in the CDR3. For the CDR3, the DNA is TGTGCCAGCAGCCAACAAGCGGGGAACACCGGGGAGCTGTTTTTT. Translated, it gives CASSQQAGNTGELFF.

This chain joins TRBV11-2 and TRBJ1-2; 10 bases fit TRBD1. Trimming at V came to 5 bases and at J to 8 bases, leaving 11 bases not matched to a gene. This CDR3 comprises 15 residues. Germline CDR1 is SGHAT and CDR2 is FQNNGV. CDR3 sequence reads: CASSTHAGTGDGYTF. CDR3 in DNA: TGTGCCAGCAGCACACACGCCGGGACAGGGGACGGCTACACCTTC.

The chain recombines TRBV19 with TRBJ1-5; the D gene is possibly TRBD1 (5 bases). V lost 3 bases and J 6 bases, leaving 9 bases between the germline ends. The CDR3 is made up of 13 amino acids. Germline assignment: CDR1 LNHDA and CDR2 SQIVND (reference sequence). The CDR3 bases are TGTGCCAGTAGTATCCAGGGCGGTCAGCCCCAGCATTTT. Its translation: CASSIQGGQPQHF. Variable domain in full (rest from reference TRBV19 and TRBJ1-5): DGGITQSPKYLFRKEGQNVTLSCEQNLNHDAMYWYRQDPGQGLRLIYYSQIVNDFQKGDIAEGYSVSREKKESFPLTVTSAQKNPTAFYLCASSIQGGQPQHFGDGTRLSIL.

This chain links TRBV5-1 with TRBJ2-2, with TRBD2 identical over 7 bases. The V gene end was trimmed by 0 bases and the J gene end by 3 bases; junction bases not matched to a gene: 2. The germline CDR1 and CDR2 sequences are SGHRS and YFSETQ. There are 15 residues in the CDR3. The CDR3 sequence is CASSLGAGYTGELFF. In DNA, the CDR3 is TGCGCCAGCAGCTTGGGAGCGGGGTACACCGGGGAGCTGTTTTTT. The variable domain in full, with the rest retrieved from reference TRBV5-1 and TRBJ2-2, is KAGVTQTPRYLIKTRGQQVTLSCSPISGHRSVSWYQQTPGQGLQFLFEYFSETQRNKGNFPGRFSGRQFSNSRSEMNVSTLELGDSALYLCASSLGAGYTGELFFGEGSRLTVL.

V is TRBV6-6 and J is TRBJ2-1; 8 bases match TRBD2. Germline-derived CDR1 and CDR2 are MNHNY and SVGAGI (reference sequence). V was clipped by 2 bases and J by 5 bases; unmatched bases: 8. The CDR3 covers 16 residues. CDR3 sequence (DNA): TGTGCCAGCAGTTACCCCAACCAGCGGGGGAACAATGAGCAGTTCTTC. Protein product: CASSYPNQRGNNEQFF.

The rearrangement joins TRBV4-1 to TRBJ2-7; D perhaps matches TRBD1 (5 bases). There are 13 residues in the CDR3. Germline V gene data show CDR1 as MGHRA and CDR2 as YSYEKL. Trimming shortened V by 2 bases and J by 4 bases, and 9 bases separated the two germline ends. The DNA of the CDR3 is TGCGCCAGCAGCCAAACGACAGCTTACGAGCAGTACTTC. This gives the protein CASSQTTAYEQYF.

The V call is TRBV28, the J call TRBJ1-5; D remains unclear. The CDR3 covers 14 residues. Trimming stripped 3 bases from V and 2 bases from J, with 8 bases between. Germline CDR1 is MDHEN and CDR2 is SYDVKM. CDR3 DNA: TGTGCCAGCAGTTTGAGGGCAGGCAATCAGCCCCAGCATTTT. It encodes CASSLRAGNQPQHF. The whole variable domain, filled in from reference TRBV28 and TRBJ1-5, reads DVKVTQSSRYLVKRTGEKVFLECVQDMDHENMFWYRQDPGLGLRLIYFSYDVKMKEKGDIPEGYSVSREKKERFSLILESASTNQTSMYLCASSLRAGNQPQHFGDGTRLSIL.